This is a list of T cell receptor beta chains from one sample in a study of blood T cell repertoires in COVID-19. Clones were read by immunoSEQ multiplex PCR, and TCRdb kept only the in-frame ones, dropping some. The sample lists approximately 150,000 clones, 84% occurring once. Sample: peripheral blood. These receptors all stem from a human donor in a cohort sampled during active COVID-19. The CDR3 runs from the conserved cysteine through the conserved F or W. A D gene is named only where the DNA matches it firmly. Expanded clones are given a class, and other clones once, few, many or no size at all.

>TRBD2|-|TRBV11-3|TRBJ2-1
TGTGCCAGCAGCTTAGGCCTAGCGGGGGATGATGAGCAGTTCTTC
CASSLGLAGDDEQFF
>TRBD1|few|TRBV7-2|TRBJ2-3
TGTGCCAGCAGCTTGGACAGGAGGGATACGCAGTATTTT
CASSLDRRDTQYF
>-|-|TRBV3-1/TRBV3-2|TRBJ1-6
TGTGCCAGCAGCCTTACAATATATAATTCACCCCTCCACTTT
CASSLTIYNSPLHF
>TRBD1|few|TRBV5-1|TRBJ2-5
TGCGCCAGCAAAATCGGGACAGGCCAAGAGACCCAGTACTTC
CASKIGTGQETQYF
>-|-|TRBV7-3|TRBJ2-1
TGTGCCAGCAGCCTAGCCCCGAGCTCCTACAATGAGCAGTTCTTC
CASSLAPSSYNEQFF
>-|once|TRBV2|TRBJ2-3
TGTGCCAGCAGTGAAAGGGTGCTGGGGGCTAGCACAGATACGCAGTATTTT
CASSERVLGASTDTQYF
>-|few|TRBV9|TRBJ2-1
TGTGCCAGCAGCGTAGTTCCAAACTCCTACAATGAGCAGTTCTTC
CASSVVPNSYNEQFF
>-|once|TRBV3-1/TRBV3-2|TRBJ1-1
TGTGCCAGCAGTCTATACACTGAAGCTTTCTTT
CASSLYTEAFF
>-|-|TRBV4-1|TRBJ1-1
TGCGCCAGCAGCCAATTACAGGTTAACACTGAAGCTTTCTTT
CASSQLQVNTEAFF
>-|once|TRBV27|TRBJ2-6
TGTGCCAGCAGTTCGTCGATGTACATCTCCTCTGGGGCCAACGTCCTGACTTTC
CASSSSMYISSGANVLTF
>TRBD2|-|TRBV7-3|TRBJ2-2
TGTGCCAGCAGCTTAGTAGCGGGAGGAACCGGGGAGCTGTTTTTT
CASSLVAGGTGELFF
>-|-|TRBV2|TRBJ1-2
TGTGCCAGCAGTGAAGCAGGCCGGGGTGGCTACACCTTC
CASSEAGRGGYTF
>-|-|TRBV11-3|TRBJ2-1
TGTGCCAGCAGCTCAAAGATGGAGGACAATGAGCAGTTCTTC
CASSSKMEDNEQFF